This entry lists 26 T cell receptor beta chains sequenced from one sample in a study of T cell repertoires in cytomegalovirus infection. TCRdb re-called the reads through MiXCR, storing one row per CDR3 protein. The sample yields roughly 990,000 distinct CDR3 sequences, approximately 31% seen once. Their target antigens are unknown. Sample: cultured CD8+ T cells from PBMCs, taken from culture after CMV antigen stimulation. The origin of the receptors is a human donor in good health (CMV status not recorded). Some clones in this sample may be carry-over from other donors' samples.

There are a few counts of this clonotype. The CDR3 loop reads CASSHWEGDTEAFF. DNA for the CDR3: TGTGCCAGCAGCCATTGGGAGGGGGACACTGAAGCTTTCTTT. The chain joins TRBV7-9 to TRBJ1-1, with D possibly being TRBD1 (6 bases). Germline CDR1 SEHNR, CDR2 FQNEAQ (reference sequence). V lost 5 bases and J 3 bases, leaving 13 bases between the germline ends. The CDR3 length is 14 residues.

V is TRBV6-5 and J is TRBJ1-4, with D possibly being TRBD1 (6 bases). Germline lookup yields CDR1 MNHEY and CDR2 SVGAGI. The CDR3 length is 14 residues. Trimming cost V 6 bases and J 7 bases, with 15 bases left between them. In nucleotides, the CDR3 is TGTGCCAGCAGCTTTGACAGGAATGGTGAAAAACTGTTTTTT. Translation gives CASSFDRNGEKLFF.

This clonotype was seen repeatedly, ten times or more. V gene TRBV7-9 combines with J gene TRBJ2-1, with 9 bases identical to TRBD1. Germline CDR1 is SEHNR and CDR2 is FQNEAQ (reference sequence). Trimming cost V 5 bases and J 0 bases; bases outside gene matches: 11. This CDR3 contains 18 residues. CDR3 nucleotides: TGTGCCAGCAGCCCTCCCTTCCCGGACAGGGGCTCCTACAATGAGCAGTTCTTC. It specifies CASSPPFPDRGSYNEQFF. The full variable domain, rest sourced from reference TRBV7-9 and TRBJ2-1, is DTGVSQNPRHKITKRGQNVTFRCDPISEHNRLYWYRQTLGQGPEFLTYFQNEAQLEKSRLLSDRFSAERPKGSFSTLEIQRTEQGDSAMYLCASSPPFPDRGSYNEQFFGPGTRLTVL.

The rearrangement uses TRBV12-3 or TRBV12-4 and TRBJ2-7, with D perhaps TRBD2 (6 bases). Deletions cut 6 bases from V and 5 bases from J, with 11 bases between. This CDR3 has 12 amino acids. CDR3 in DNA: TGTGCCAGCAGCCGGGGGTTACACGAGCAGTACTTC. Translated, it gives CASSRGLHEQYF.

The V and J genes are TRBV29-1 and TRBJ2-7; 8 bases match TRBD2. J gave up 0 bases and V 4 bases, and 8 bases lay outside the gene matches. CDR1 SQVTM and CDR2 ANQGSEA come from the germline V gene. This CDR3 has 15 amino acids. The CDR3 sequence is CSVAGGGESSYEQYF. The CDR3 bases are TGCAGCGTTGCGGGGGGGGGGGAGAGCTCCTACGAGCAGTACTTC.

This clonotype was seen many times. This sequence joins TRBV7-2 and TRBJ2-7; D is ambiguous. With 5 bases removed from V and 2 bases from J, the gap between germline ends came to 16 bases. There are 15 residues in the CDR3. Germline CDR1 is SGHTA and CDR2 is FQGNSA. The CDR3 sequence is CASSTASPGTYEQYF. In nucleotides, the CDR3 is TGTGCCAGCAGCACAGCAAGCCCAGGTACCTACGAGCAGTACTTC.

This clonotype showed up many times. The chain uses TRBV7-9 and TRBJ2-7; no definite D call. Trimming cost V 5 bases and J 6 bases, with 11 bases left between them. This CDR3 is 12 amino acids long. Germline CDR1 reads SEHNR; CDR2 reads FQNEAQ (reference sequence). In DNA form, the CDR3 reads TGTGCCAGCAGCCCCAGGTGGGGCGAGCAGTACTTC. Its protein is CASSPRWGEQYF.

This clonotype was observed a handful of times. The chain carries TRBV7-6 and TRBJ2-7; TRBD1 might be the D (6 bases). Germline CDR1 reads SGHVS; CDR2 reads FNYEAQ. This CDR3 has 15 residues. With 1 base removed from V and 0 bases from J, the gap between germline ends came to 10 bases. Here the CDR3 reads CASSLEGGTSYEQYF. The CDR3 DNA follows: TGTGCCAGCAGCTTAGAAGGGGGTACCTCCTACGAGCAGTACTTC.

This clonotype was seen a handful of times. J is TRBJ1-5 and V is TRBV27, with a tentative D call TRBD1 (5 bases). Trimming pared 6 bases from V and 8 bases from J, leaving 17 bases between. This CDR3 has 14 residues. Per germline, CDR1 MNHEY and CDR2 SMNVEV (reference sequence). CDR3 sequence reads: CASRRGEPGKPQHF. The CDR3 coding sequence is TGTGCCAGCAGGAGGGGAGAACCGGGGAAGCCCCAGCATTTT.

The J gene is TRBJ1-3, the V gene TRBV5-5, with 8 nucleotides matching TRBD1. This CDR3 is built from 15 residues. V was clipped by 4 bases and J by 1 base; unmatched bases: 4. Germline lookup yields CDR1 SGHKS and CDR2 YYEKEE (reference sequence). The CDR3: CASSTRTGSGNTIYF. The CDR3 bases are TGTGCCAGCAGCACCAGGACAGGGTCTGGAAACACCATATATTTT.

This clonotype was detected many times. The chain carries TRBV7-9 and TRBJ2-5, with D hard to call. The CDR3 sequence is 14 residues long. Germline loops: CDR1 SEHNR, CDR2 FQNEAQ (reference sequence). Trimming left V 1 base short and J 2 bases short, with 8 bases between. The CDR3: CASSLVGFQETQYF. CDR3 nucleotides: TGTGCCAGCAGCTTAGTGGGGTTTCAAGAGACCCAGTACTTC.

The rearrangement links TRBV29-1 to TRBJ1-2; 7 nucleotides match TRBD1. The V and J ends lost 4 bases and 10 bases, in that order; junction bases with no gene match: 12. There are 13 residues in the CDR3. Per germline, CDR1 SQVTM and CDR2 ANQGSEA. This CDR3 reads CSVGGQRALDYTF. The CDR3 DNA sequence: TGCAGCGTTGGGGGACAGCGTGCGTTGGACTACACCTTC.

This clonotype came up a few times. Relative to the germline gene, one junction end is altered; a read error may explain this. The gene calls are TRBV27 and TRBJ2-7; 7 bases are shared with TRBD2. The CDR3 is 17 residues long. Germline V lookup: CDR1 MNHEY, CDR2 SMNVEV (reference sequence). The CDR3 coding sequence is TGTGCCAGCAGTTTATTGCTCGCGGGAGACCTCCTCTACCAGCAGTACTTC. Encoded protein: CASSLLLAGDLLYQQYF.

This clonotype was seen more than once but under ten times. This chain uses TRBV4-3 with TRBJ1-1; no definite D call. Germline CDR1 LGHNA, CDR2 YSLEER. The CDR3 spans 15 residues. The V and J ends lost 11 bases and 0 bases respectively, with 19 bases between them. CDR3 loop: CASTRGHSMNTEAFF. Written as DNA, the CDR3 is TGCGCCTCTACCCGAGGGCACAGCATGAACACTGAAGCTTTCTTT.

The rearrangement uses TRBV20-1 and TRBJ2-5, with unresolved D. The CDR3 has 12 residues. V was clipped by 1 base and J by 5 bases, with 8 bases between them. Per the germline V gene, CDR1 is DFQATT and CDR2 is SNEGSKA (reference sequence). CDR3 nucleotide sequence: TGCAGTGCTAGAGGCAGGCAGGAGACCCAGTACTTC. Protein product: CSARGRQETQYF.

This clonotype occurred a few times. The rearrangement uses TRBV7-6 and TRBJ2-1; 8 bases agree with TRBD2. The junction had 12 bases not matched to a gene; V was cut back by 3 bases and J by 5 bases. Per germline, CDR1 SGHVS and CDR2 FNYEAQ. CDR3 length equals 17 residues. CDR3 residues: CASSFGFGRGVNNEQFF. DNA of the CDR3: TGTGCCAGCAGCTTCGGCTTTGGGCGGGGGGTAAACAATGAGCAGTTCTTC.

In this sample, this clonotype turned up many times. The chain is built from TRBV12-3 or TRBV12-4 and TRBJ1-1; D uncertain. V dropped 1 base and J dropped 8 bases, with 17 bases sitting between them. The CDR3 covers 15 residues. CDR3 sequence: CASSLESSPSLEAFF. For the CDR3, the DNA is TGTGCCAGCAGTTTAGAATCGAGCCCGTCATTAGAAGCTTTCTTT.

The CDR3 sequence: CASSPQLLAGLAYEQYF. CDR3 bases: TGTGCCAGCAGCCCCCAGCTGCTAGCGGGACTTGCCTACGAGCAGTACTTC. The chain links TRBV4-2 to TRBJ2-7; 9 nucleotides agree with TRBD2. CDR1 is LGHNA and CDR2 is YNFKEQ in the germline V gene. V was pared by 4 bases and J by 2 bases, with 12 bases of the junction left unmatched. This CDR3 has 17 amino acids.

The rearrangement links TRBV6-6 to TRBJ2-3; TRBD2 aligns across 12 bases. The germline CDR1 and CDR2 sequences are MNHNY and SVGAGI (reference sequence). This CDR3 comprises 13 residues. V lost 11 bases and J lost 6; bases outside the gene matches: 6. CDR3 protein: CAVLAGGRDTQYF. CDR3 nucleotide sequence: TGTGCCGTACTAGCGGGGGGCCGGGATACGCAGTATTTT.

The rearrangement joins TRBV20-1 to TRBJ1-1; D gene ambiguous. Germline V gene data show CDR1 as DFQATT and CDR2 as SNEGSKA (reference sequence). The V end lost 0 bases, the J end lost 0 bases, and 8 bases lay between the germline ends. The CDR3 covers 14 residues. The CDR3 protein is CSARDPDMNTEAFF. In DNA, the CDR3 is TGCAGTGCTAGAGATCCTGACATGAACACTGAAGCTTTCTTT.

The CDR3 here is CASSLYSQMNSGANVLTF. The DNA for the CDR3 is TGTGCCAGCAGCTTATATTCACAAATGAACTCTGGGGCCAACGTCCTGACTTTC. The J gene is TRBJ2-6, the V gene TRBV7-3, with unresolved D. This CDR3 spans 18 amino acids. Per the germline V gene, CDR1 is SGHTA and CDR2 is FQGTGA. V was cut by 2 bases and J by 0 bases, with 14 bases left in between.

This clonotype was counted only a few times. CDR3 residues: CASSLLTGSETQYF. In DNA form, the CDR3 reads TGTGCCAGCAGCCTCTTGACGGGTTCGGAGACCCAGTACTTC. The chain combines TRBV7-9 with TRBJ2-5; the D is unclear. V was shortened by 5 bases and J by 5 bases, with 15 bases between the two germline ends. The CDR3 is 14 amino acids. Germline CDR1 is SEHNR and CDR2 is FQNEAQ (reference sequence).

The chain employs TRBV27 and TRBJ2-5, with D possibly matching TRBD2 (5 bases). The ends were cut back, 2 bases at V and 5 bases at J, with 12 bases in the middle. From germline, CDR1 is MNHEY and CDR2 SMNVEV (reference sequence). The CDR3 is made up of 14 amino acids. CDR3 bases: TGTGCCAGCAGTTTAACTACGACGGGGGAGACCCAGTACTTC. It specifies CASSLTTTGETQYF.

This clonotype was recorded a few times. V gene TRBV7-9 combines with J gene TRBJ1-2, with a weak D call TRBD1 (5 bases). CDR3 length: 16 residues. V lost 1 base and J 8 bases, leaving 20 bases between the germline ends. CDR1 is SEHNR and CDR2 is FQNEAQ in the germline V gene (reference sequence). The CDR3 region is CASSLETGSRPQGYTF. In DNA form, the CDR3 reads TGTGCCAGCAGCTTAGAAACAGGAAGCCGTCCTCAAGGCTACACCTTC.

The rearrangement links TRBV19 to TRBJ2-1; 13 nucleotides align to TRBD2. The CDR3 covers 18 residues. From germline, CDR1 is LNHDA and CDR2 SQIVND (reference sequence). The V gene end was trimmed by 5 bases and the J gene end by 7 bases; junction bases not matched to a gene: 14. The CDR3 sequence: CASSPRTSGGPAGNEQFF. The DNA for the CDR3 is TGTGCCAGTAGTCCTCGGACTAGCGGGGGCCCGGCTGGAAATGAGCAGTTCTTC.

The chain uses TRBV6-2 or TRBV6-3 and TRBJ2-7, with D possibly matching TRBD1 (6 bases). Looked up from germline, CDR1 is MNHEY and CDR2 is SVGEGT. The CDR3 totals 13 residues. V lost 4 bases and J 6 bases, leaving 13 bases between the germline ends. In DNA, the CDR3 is TGTGCCAGCAGTTCAAGGACAGACGGCGAGCAGTACGTC. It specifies CASSSRTDGEQYV.